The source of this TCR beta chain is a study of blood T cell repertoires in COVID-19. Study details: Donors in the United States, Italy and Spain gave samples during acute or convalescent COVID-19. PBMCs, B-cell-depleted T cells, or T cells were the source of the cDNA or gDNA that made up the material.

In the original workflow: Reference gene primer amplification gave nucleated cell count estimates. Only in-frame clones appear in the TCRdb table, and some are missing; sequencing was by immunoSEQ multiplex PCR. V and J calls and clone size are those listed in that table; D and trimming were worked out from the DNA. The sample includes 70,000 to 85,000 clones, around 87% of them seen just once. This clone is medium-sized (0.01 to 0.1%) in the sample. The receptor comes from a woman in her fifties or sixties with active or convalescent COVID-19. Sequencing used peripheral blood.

CDR3 nucleotide sequence: TGTGCCAGCAGCTTATCGGCGGGGGGTGTCACCGGGGAGCTGTTTTTT. Encoded protein: CASSLSAGGVTGELFF. V and J are TRBV7-9 and TRBJ2-2; 8 bases are a match to TRBD2. J lost 4 bases, V lost 2 bases, and 6 bases had no gene match. This CDR3 has 16 residues. Germline values: CDR1 SEHNR, CDR2 FQNEAQ (reference sequence).